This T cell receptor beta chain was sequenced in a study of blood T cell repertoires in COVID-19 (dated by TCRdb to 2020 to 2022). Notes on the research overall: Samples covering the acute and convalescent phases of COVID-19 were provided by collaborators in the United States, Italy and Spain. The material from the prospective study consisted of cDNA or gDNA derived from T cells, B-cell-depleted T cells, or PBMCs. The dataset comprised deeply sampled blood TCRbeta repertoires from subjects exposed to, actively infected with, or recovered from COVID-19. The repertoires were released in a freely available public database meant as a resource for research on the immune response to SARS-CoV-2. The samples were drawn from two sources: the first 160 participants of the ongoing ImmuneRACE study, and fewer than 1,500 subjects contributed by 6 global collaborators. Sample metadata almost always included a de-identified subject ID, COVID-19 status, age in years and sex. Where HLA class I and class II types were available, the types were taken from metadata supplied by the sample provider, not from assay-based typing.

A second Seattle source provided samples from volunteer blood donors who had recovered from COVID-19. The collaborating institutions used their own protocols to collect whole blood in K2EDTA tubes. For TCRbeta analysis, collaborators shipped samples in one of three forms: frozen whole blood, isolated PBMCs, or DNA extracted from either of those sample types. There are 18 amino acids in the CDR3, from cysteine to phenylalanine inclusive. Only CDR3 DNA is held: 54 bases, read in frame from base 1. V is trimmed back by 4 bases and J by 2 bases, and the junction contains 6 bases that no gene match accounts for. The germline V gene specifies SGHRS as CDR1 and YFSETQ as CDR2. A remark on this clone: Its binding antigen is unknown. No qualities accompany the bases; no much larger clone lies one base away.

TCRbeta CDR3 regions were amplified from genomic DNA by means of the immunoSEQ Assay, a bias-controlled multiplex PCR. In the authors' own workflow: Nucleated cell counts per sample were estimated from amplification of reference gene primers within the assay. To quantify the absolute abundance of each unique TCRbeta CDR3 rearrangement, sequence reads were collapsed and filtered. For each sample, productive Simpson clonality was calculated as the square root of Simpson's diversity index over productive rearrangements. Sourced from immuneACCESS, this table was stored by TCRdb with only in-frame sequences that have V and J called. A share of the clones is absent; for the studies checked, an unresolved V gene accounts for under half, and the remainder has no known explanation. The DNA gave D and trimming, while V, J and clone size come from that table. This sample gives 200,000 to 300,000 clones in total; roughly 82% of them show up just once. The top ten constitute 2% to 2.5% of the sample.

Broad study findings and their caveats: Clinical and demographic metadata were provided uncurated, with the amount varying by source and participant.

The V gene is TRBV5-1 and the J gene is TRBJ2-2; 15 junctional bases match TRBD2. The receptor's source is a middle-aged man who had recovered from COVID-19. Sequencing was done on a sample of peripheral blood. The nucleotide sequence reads TGCGCCAGCAGCCTTGGACTAGCGGGAGGGACCAACACCGGGGAGCTGTTTTTT. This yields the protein CASSLGLAGGTNTGELFF.